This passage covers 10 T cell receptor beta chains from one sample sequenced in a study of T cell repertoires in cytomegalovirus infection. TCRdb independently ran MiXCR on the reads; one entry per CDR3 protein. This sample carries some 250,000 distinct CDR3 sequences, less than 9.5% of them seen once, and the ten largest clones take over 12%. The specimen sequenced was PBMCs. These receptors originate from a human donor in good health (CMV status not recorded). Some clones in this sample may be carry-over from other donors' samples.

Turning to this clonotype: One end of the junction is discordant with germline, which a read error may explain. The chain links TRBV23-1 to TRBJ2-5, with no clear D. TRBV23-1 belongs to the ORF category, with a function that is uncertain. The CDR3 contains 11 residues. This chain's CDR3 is CASSQFCTPYF. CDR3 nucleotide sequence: TGCGCCAGCAGTCAATTCTGCACCCCGTACTTC.

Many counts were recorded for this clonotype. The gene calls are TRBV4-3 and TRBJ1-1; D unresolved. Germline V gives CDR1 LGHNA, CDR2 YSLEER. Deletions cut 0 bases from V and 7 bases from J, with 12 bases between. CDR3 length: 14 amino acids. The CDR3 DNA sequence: TGCGCCAGCAGCCAAGATCCCGCCAGGAGTGAAGCTTTCTTT. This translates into CASSQDPARSEAFF.

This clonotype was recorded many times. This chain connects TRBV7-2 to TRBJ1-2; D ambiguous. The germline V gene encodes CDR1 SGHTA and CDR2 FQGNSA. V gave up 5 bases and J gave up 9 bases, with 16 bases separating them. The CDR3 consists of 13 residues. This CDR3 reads CASSLPQGWSYTF. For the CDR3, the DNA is TGTGCCAGCAGCCTACCACAAGGGTGGAGCTACACCTTC.

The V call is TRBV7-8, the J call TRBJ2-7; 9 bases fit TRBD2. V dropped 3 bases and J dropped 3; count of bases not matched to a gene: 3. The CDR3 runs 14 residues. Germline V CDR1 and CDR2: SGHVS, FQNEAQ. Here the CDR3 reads CASSLRAGGYEQYF. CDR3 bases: TGTGCCAGCAGCTTGAGAGCGGGAGGCTACGAGCAGTACTTC.

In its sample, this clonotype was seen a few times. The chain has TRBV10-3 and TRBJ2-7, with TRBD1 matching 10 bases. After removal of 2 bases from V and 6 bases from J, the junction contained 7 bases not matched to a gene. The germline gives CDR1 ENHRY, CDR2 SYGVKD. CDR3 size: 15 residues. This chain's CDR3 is CAISELGQGIGEQYF. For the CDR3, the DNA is TGTGCCATCAGTGAGCTGGGACAGGGGATCGGCGAGCAGTACTTC.

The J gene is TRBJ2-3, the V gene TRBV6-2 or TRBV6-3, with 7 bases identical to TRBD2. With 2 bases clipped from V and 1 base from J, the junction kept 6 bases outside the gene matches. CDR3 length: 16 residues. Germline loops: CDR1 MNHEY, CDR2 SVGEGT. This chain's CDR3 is CASSYVGGPRTDTQYF. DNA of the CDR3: TGTGCCAGCAGTTACGTGGGAGGGCCTCGCACAGATACGCAGTATTTT.

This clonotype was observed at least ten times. Here the CDR3 DNA reads TGTGCCAGCAGCTTAGGGGCGGGGGAATGGTATGGCTACACCTTC. Its translation is CASSLGAGEWYGYTF. The rearrangement uses TRBV7-2 and TRBJ1-2; D might be TRBD1 (5 bases). V was cut by 1 base and J by 5 bases, with 14 bases left in between. The CDR3 consists of 15 residues. Per germline, CDR1 SGHTA and CDR2 FQGNSA.

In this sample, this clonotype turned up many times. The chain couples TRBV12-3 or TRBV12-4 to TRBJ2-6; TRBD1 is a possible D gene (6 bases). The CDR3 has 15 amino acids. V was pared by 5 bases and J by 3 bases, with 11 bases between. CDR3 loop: CASSEGVSGANVLTF. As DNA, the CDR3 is TGTGCCAGCAGTGAGGGGGTTAGTGGGGCCAACGTCCTGACTTTC.

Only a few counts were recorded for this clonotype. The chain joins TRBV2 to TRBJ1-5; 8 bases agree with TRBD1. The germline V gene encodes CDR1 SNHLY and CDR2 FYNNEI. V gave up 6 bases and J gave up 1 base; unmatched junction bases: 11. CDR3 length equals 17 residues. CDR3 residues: CASRKDRVFGSNQPQHF. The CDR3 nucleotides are TGTGCCAGCAGAAAGGACAGGGTGTTTGGCAGCAATCAGCCCCAGCATTTT.

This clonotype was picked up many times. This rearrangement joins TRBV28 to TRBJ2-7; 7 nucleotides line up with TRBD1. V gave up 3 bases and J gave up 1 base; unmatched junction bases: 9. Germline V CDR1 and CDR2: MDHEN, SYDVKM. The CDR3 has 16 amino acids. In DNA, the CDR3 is TGTGCCAGCAGTTTTAGGGGACAGCAAATTTCCTACGAGCAGTACTTC. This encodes CASSFRGQQISYEQYF.